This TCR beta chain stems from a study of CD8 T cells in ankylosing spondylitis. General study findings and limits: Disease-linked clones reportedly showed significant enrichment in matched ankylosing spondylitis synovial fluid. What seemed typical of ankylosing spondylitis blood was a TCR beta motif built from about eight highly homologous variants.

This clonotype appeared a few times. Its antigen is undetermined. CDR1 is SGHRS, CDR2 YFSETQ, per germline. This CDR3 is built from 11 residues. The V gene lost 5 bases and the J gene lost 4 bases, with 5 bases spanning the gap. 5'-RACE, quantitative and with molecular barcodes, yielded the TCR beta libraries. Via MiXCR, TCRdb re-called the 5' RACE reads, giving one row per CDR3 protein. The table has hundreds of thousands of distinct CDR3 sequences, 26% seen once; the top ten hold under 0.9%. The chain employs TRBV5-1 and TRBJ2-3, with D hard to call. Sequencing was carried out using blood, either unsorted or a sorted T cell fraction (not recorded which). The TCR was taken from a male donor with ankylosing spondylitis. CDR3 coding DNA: TGCGCCAGCAGACGGGCAGATACGCAGTATTTT. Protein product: CASRRADTQYF.